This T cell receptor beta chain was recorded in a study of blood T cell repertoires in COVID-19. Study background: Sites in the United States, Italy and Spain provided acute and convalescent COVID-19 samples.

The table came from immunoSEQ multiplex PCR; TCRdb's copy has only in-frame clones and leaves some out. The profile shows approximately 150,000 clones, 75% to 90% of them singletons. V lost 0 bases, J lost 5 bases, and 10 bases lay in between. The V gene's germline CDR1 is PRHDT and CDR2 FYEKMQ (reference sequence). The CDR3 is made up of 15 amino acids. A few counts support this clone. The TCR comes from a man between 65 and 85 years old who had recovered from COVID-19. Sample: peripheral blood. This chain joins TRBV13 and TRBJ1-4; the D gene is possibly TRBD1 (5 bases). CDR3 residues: CASSLGGLPNEKLFF. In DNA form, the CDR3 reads TGTGCCAGCAGCTTAGGGGGACTACCAAATGAAAAACTGTTTTTT.